This T cell receptor beta chain was recovered during a study of T cell changes during pregnancy in multiple sclerosis. With 2 bases clipped from V and 4 bases from J, the junction kept 3 bases outside the gene matches. The germline gives CDR1 SGHTA, CDR2 FQGTGA. The CDR3 spans 16 residues. Repertoires were generated with immunoSEQ multiplex PCR, while TCRdb's copy carries only in-frame clones and drops some. The sample includes approximately 20,000 clones, 86% of them seen just once. This TCR came from a female donor in good health, enrolled as a control in a pregnancy study. This specimen consisted of CD8+ T cells from peripheral blood mononuclear cells, obtained in the third trimester of pregnancy. The V and J genes are TRBV7-3 and TRBJ2-3, with TRBD2 matching 13 bases. Here the CDR3 reads CASSLGTSGVSDTQYF. CDR3 bases: TGTGCCAGCAGCTTAGGGACTAGCGGGGTCTCAGATACGCAGTATTTT.